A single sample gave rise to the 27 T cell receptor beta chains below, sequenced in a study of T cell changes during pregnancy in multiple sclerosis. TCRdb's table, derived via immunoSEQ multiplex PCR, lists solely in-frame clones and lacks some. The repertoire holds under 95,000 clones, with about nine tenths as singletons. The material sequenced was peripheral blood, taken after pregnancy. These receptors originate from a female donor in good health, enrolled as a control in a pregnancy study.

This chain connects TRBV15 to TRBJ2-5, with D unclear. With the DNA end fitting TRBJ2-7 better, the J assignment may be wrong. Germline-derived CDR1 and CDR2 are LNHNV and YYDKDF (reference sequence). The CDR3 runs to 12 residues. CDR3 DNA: TGTGCCACCAGCCAATCTTCCTACGAGCAGTACTTC. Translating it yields CATSQSSYEQYF.

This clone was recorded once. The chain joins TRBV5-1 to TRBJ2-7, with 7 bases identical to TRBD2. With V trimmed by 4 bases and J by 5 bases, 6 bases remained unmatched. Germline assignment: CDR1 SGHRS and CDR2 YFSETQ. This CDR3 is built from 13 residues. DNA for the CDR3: TGCGCCAGCAGCCCCGACGGGGGGAACGAGCAGTACTTC. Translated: CASSPDGGNEQYF.

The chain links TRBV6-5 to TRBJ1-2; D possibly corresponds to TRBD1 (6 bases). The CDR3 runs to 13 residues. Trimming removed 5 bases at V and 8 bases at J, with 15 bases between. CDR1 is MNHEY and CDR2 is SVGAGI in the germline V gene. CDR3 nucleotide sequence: TGTGCCAGCAGTCTTACAGGGAGTCGGGGCTACACCTTC. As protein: CASSLTGSRGYTF.

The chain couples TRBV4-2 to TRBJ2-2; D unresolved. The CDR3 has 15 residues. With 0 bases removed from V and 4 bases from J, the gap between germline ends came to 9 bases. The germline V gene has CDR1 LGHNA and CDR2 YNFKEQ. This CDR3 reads CASSQDPGSTGELFF. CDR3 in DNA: TGTGCCAGCAGCCAAGACCCAGGAAGCACCGGGGAGCTGTTTTTT.

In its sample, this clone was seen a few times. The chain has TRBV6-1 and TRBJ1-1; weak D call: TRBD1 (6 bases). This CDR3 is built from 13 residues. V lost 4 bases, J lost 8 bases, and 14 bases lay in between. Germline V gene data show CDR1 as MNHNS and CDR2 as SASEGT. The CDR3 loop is CASSGRDIIEAFF. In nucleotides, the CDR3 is TGTGCCAGCAGTGGCCGGGACATAATCGAAGCTTTCTTT.

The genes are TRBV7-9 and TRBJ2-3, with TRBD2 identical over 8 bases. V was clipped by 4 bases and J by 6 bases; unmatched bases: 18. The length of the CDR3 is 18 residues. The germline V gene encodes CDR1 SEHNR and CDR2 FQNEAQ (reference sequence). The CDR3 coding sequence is TGTGCCAGCAGCTCCCCCCCCGGCGGGGGGTCCGTGGGTGATACGCAGTATTTT. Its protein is CASSSPPGGGSVGDTQYF.

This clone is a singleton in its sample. This CDR3 is CASRGTGGELFF. Here the CDR3 DNA reads TGTGCCTCAAGGGGGACGGGCGGGGAGCTGTTTTTT. The rearrangement joins TRBV7-8 to TRBJ2-2; possible D gene TRBD1, 6 bases. Per the germline V gene, CDR1 is SGHVS and CDR2 is FQNEAQ. V lost 11 bases and J 7 bases, leaving 14 bases between the germline ends. This CDR3 is built from 12 residues.

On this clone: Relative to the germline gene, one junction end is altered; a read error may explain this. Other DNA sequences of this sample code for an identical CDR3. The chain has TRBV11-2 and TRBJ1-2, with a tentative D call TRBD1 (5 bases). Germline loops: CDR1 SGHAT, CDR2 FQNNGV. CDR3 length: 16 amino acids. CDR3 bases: TGTGCCAGCAGCCCTCAGGGAGGGAAACGGAGCTATGGCTACACTTTC. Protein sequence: CASSPQGGKRSYGYTF.

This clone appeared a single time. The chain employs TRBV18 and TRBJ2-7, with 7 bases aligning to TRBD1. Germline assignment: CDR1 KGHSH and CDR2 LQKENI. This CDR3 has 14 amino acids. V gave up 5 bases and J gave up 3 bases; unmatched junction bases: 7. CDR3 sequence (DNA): TGTGCCAGCTCATGGACAGGCGGCCACTACGAGCAGTACTTC. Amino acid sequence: CASSWTGGHYEQYF.

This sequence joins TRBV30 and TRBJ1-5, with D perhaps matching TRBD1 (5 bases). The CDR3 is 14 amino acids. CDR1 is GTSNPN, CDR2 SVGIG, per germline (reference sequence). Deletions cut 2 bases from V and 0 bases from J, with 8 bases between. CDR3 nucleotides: TGTGCCTGGAGTTGGGGGGGTAGCAATCAGCCCCAGCATTTT. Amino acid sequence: CAWSWGGSNQPQHF.

DNA of the CDR3: TGTGCCACCAGCTCCGGACTAGCGGGGGGCCTCAATGAGCAGTTCTTC. It encodes CATSSGLAGGLNEQFF. The chain uses TRBV15 and TRBJ2-1; 14 nucleotides match TRBD2. The length of the CDR3 is 16 residues. Unmatched junction bases numbered 6, after V lost 5 bases and J lost 6 bases. Per the germline V gene, CDR1 is LNHNV and CDR2 is YYDKDF (reference sequence). Using reference TRBV15 and TRBJ2-1 for the parts outside the CDR3, the full variable domain is DAMVIQNPRYQVTQFGKPVTLSCSQTLNHNVMYWYQQKSSQAPKLLFHYYDKDFNNEADTPDNFQSRRPNTSFCFLDIRSPGLGDTAMYLCATSSGLAGGLNEQFFGPGTRLTVL.

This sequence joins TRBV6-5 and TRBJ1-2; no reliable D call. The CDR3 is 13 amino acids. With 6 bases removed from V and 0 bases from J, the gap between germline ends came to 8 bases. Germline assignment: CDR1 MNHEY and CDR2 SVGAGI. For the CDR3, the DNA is TGTGCCAGCAGGAGTCCGACTAACTATGGCTACACCTTC. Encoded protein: CASRSPTNYGYTF.

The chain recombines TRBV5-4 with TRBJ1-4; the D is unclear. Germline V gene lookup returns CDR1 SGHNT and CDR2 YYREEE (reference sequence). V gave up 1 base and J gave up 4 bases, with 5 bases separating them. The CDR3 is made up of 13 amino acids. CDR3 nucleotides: TGTGCCAGCAGCTTGAATAATAATGAAAAACTGTTTTTT. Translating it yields CASSLNNNEKLFF.

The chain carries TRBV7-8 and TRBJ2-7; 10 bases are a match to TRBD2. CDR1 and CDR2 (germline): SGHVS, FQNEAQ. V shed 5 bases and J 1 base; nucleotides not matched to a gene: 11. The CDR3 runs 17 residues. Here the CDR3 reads CASSRTSGNVESYEQYF. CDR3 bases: TGTGCCAGCAGCCGGACTAGCGGAAACGTGGAGTCCTACGAGCAGTACTTC.

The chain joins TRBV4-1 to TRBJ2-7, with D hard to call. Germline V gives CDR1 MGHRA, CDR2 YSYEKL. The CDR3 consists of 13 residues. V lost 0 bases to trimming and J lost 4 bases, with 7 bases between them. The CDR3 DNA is TGCGCCAGCAGCCAAGAGGCAGGATACGAGCAGTACTTC. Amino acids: CASSQEAGYEQYF.

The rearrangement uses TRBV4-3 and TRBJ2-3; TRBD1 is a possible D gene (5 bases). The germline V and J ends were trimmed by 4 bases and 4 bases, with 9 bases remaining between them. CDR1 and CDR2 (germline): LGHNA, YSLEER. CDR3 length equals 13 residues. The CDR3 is CASSRKQADTQYF. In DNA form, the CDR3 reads TGCGCCAGCAGCCGGAAACAGGCAGATACGCAGTATTTT.

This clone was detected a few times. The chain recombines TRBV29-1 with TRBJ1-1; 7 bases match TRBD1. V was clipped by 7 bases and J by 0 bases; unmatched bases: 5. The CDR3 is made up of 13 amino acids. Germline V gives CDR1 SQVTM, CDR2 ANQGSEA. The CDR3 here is CSGMGQMNTEAFF. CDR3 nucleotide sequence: TGCAGCGGGATGGGACAGATGAACACTGAAGCTTTCTTT.

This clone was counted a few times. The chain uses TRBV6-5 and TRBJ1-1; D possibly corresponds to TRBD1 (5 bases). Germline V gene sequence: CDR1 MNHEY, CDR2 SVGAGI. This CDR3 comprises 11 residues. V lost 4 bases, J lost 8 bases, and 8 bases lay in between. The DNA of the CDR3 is TGTGCCAGCAGTTCGCGGACAGAAGCTTTCTTT. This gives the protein CASSSRTEAFF.

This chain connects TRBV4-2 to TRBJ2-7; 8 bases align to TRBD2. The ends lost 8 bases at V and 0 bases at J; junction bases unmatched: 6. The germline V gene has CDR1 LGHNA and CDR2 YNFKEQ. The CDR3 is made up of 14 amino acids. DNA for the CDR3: TGTGCCAGCTCGATGGCGGGGGGCTCCTACGAGCAGTACTTC. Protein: CASSMAGGSYEQYF.

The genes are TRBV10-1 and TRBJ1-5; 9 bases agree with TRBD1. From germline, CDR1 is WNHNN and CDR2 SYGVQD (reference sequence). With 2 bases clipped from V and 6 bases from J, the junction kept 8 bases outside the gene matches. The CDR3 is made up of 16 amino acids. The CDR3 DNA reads TGCGCCAGCAGTGAGGGGACAGGGAGGGTGGGTCAGCCCCAGCATTTT. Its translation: CASSEGTGRVGQPQHF.

Written as DNA, the CDR3 is TGCGCCAGCAGCTTAGGACAGGGAAGCACAGATACGCAGTATTTT. Translated: CASSLGQGSTDTQYF. The chain carries TRBV5-1 and TRBJ2-3, with TRBD1 identical over 8 bases. Germline values: CDR1 SGHRS, CDR2 YFSETQ. J gave up 0 bases and V 2 bases, and 2 bases lay outside the gene matches. The CDR3 contains 15 residues.

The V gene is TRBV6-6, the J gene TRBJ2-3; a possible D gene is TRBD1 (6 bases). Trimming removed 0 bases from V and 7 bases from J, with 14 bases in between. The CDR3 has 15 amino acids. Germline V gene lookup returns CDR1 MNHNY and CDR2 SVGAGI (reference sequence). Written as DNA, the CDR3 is TGTGCCAGCAGTTACTCGACTGGGGGCGGATATACGCAGTATTTT. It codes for CASSYSTGGGYTQYF.

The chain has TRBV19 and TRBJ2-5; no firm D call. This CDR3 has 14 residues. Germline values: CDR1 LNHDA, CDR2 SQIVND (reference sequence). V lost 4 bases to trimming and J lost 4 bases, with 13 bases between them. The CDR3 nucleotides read TGTGCCAGTAGTACTCTCCGGTCTCGAGAGACCCAGTACTTC. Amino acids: CASSTLRSRETQYF.

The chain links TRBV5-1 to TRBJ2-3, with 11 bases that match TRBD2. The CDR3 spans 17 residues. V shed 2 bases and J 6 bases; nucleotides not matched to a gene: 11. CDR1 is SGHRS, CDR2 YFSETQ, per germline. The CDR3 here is CASSFFLTGLAADTQYF. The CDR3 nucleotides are TGCGCCAGCAGCTTTTTCCTCACGGGACTAGCGGCCGATACGCAGTATTTT.

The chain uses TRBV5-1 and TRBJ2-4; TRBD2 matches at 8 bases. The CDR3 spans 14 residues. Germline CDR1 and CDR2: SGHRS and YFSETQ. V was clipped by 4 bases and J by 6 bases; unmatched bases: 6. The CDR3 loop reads CASSPGAGGNIQYF. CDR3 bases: TGCGCCAGCAGCCCTGGGGCGGGGGGAAACATTCAGTACTTC.

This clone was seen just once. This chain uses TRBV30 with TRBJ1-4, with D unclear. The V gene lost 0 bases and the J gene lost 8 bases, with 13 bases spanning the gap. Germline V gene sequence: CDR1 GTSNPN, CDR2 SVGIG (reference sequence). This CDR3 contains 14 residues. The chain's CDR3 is CAWSVGGVEEKLFF. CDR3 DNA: TGTGCCTGGAGTGTCGGCGGCGTCGAAGAAAAACTGTTTTTT.

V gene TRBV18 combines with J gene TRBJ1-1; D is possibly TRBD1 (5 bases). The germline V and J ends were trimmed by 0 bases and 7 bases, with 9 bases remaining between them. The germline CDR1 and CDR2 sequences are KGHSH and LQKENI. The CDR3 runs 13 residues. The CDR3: CASSPPTAHEAFF. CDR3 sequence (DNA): TGTGCCAGCTCACCACCGACAGCCCATGAAGCTTTCTTT. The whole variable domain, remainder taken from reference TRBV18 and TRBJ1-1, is NAGVMQNPRHLVRRRGQEARLRCSPMKGHSHVYWYRQLPEEGLKFMVYLQKENIIDESGMPKERFSAEFPKEGPSILRIQQVVRGDSAAYFCASSPPTAHEAFFGQGTRLTVV.